Presented here are 18 T cell receptor beta chains from one specimen sequenced in a study of cytomegalovirus exposure and HLA in healthy donors. PCR used 60 Vbeta primers and 13 Jbeta primers. Profiled with immunoSEQ multiplex PCR; TCRdb holds only in-frame clones, not every one. The sample lists 140,000 to 150,000 clones, about a tenth occurring once. Sequenced input: PBMCs. These receptors all come from a male donor in good health and CMV-seronegative.

The chain links TRBV7-3 to TRBJ2-6; 9 bases match TRBD1. This CDR3 region has 17 residues. The V gene's germline CDR1 is SGHTA and CDR2 FQGTGA. With V trimmed by 5 bases and J by 0 bases, 5 bases remained unmatched. CDR3 region: CASSPGQGFSGANVLTF. CDR3 DNA sequence: TGTGCCAGCAGCCCGGGACAGGGCTTCTCTGGGGCCAACGTCCTGACTTTC.

This clone has just a few counts. The chain couples TRBV9 to TRBJ2-2; weak D call: TRBD1 (5 bases). This CDR3 is 13 amino acids long. The V and J ends lost 4 bases and 5 bases respectively, with 9 bases between them. Per germline, CDR1 SGDLS and CDR2 YYNGEE. CDR3 amino acids: CASSPDSTGELFF. The CDR3 DNA reads as TGTGCCAGCAGCCCCGACAGTACCGGGGAGCTGTTTTTT. Full variable domain (rest looked up from reference TRBV9 and TRBJ2-2): DSGVTQTPKHLITATGQRVTLRCSPRSGDLSVYWYQQSLDQGLQFLIQYYNGEERAKGNILERFSAQQFPDLHSELNLSSLELGDSALYFCASSPDSTGELFFGEGSRLTVL.

This clone came up a few times. This chain joins TRBV6-5 and TRBJ2-2, with D unresolved. Trimming cost V 2 bases and J 6 bases, with 7 bases left between them. The CDR3 runs 13 residues. The V gene's germline CDR1 is MNHEY and CDR2 SVGAGI. CDR3 loop: CASSYRFSGELFF. CDR3 bases: TGTGCCAGCAGTTACCGTTTCTCCGGGGAGCTGTTTTTT.

This chain joins TRBV28 and TRBJ2-5; 9 bases fit TRBD2. V was pared by 5 bases and J by 3 bases, with 4 bases of the junction left unmatched. The CDR3 length is 14 residues. CDR1 and CDR2 (germline): MDHEN, SYDVKM. The CDR3 DNA sequence: TGTGCCAGCAGTGGACTAGCGACGGAAGAGACCCAGTACTTC. Translated, it gives CASSGLATEETQYF.

This chain uses TRBV28 with TRBJ2-2; a possible D gene is TRBD2 (7 bases). This CDR3 spans 14 amino acids. The V gene lost 6 bases and the J gene lost 1 base, with 9 bases spanning the gap. CDR1 is MDHEN, CDR2 SYDVKM, per germline. The CDR3, as DNA: TGTGCCAGCAGGGGAGGGGGGAACACCGGGGAGCTGTTTTTT. It translates to CASRGGGNTGELFF.

The chain is built from TRBV4-3 and TRBJ1-1; maybe TRBD1 (6 bases). CDR1 LGHNA and CDR2 YSLEER come from the germline V gene. The CDR3 runs to 14 residues. Trimming shortened V by 4 bases and J by 6 bases, and 15 bases separated the two germline ends. CDR3 in amino acids: CASSRHVGAAEAFF. The CDR3, as DNA: TGCGCCAGCAGCCGTCATGTGGGGGCGGCTGAAGCTTTCTTT.

The chain links TRBV28 to TRBJ2-3; tentative D call: TRBD1 (7 bases). The CDR3 is 13 residues long. The V end was cut by 10 bases, the J end by 3 bases, with 14 bases between. Germline V CDR1 and CDR2: MDHEN, SYDVKM. In nucleotides, the CDR3 is TGTGCCACGACGTCAGGGGGGACAGATACGCAGTATTTT. Amino acids: CATTSGGTDTQYF.

This clone showed up just a few times. The chain is built from TRBV6-6 and TRBJ2-5; TRBD1 might be the D (6 bases). CDR1 is MNHNY, CDR2 SVGAGI, per germline (reference sequence). The V and J ends lost 6 bases and 4 bases respectively, with 12 bases between them. The CDR3 is 13 residues long. The CDR3 nucleotides read TGTGCCAGCAGAGATCAGGGGTTAGAGACCCAGTACTTC. Translating gives CASRDQGLETQYF.

This CDR3 reads CASSALTGSQRTF. In DNA, the CDR3 is TGTGCCAGCAGTGCCCTGACGGGTAGTCAACGCACCTTC. V usage is TRBV25-1 and J usage is TRBJ1-2; D not resolved. V was clipped by 4 bases and J by 13 bases, with 19 bases between them. The CDR3 covers 13 residues. Germline CDR1 and CDR2: MGHDK and SYGVNS.

This rearrangement joins TRBV30 to TRBJ2-1; the D gene is possibly TRBD2 (6 bases). Looked up from germline, CDR1 is GTSNPN and CDR2 is SVGIG (reference sequence). Trimming cost V 4 bases and J 4 bases, with 8 bases left between them. The CDR3 has 12 residues. The CDR3 bases are TGTGCCTGGACTCTAGCGTACAATGAGCAGTTCTTC. Its translation is CAWTLAYNEQFF.

This clone was picked up a small number of times. This chain joins TRBV6-6 and TRBJ1-2; TRBD1 matches 7 bases. The germline V gene encodes CDR1 MNHNY and CDR2 SVGAGI (reference sequence). The CDR3 is 13 residues long. J gave up 4 bases and V 5 bases, and 4 bases lay outside the gene matches. In DNA, the CDR3 is TGTGCCAGCAGTGGGGACAGCGGCTATGGCTACACCTTC. The encoded protein is CASSGDSGYGYTF.

The V gene is TRBV19, the J gene TRBJ1-2; 7 bases are shared with TRBD1. V shed 5 bases, J shed 2 bases, and the junction held 8 bases outside the gene matches. There are 15 residues in the CDR3. Germline V gene data show CDR1 as LNHDA and CDR2 as SQIVND (reference sequence). This CDR3 is CASSVRTGWNYGYTF. CDR3 sequence (DNA): TGTGCCAGTAGTGTTAGGACAGGATGGAACTATGGCTACACCTTC.

The table lists this clone with a few counts. A junction end diverges from the germline sequence, so it may reflect a read error. The chain has TRBV5-1 and TRBJ1-2; tentative D call: TRBD1 (6 bases). Germline V lookup: CDR1 SGHRS, CDR2 YFSETQ. The CDR3 runs 12 residues. The CDR3 bases are TGCGCCAGCAGCCCCCTGAGGGGGGGCTCCACCTTC. Its protein is CASSPLRGGSTF.

This chain joins TRBV10-3 and TRBJ1-2; a possible D gene is TRBD1 (6 bases). V lost 4 bases and J 7 bases, leaving 7 bases between the germline ends. CDR1 ENHRY and CDR2 SYGVKD come from the germline V gene. This CDR3 contains 11 residues. The DNA for the CDR3 is TGTGCCATCAGTGGGGGGCTTGGCTACACCTTC. It is translated as CAISGGLGYTF.

As concerns this clone: The identical CDR3 is also encoded by other nucleotide sequences in the sample. This rearrangement joins TRBV7-2 to TRBJ2-1, with 11 bases matching TRBD2. The CDR3 contains 15 residues. The germline gives CDR1 SGHTA, CDR2 FQGNSA. V was clipped by 5 bases and J by 8 bases; unmatched bases: 8. CDR3 nucleotides: TGTGCCAGCAGCGCCGGGGTAGCGGGAGGGTATGAGCAGTTCTTC. Residues: CASSAGVAGGYEQFF.

The J gene is TRBJ2-1, the V gene TRBV19; 9 bases fit TRBD2. The CDR3 length is 19 residues. V trimming: 3 bases; J trimming: 3 bases; junction bases outside the gene matches: 15. Germline CDR1 is LNHDA and CDR2 is SQIVND (reference sequence). As DNA, the CDR3 is TGTGCCAGTAGTATCCCCGCGGGGGGGCTTCACATAAACTACAATGAGCAGTTCTTC. Protein sequence: CASSIPAGGLHINYNEQFF.

CDR3: CASSYDGAGGTDTQYF. CDR3 sequence (DNA): TGTGCCAGCAGTTACGACGGTGCGGGTGGGACAGATACGCAGTATTTT. J is TRBJ2-3 and V is TRBV6-5, with a weak D call TRBD2 (5 bases). This CDR3 is built from 16 residues. From germline, CDR1 is MNHEY and CDR2 SVGAGI. V lost 2 bases and J 3 bases, leaving 15 bases between the germline ends.

This clone was found a few times. For the CDR3, the DNA is TGTGCCAGCAGCTTAGGGACGGCGGGTGAAGCTTTCTTT. Translation: CASSLGTAGEAFF. The chain combines TRBV11-3 with TRBJ1-1, with D uncertain. Deletions cut 1 base from V and 7 bases from J, with 10 bases between. CDR1 is SGHNT, CDR2 YENEEA, per germline. The CDR3 length is 13 residues.